This is a list of T cell receptor beta chains from one sample in a study of CD8 T cells in Susac syndrome. TCRdb re-called the immunoSEQ multiplex PCR reads through MiXCR, storing one row per CDR3 protein. The sample holds some 200,000 distinct CDR3 sequences, under 97% seen once. The sequenced material came from CD4+ T cells from PBMCs. These receptors all stem from a human donor with Susac syndrome. CDR3s include the opening cysteine and the closing phenylalanine or tryptophan. The D gene is left open where the match is weak. The size entry is marked missing in some rows and otherwise reads once, few, many or a size class.

abundance,j_gene,d_gene,v_gene,len,CDR3aa,CDR3nt
.,TRBJ2-1,TRBD1,TRBV10-3,12,CATGTAYNEQFF,TGTGCCACCGGGACAGCCTACAATGAGCAGTTCTTC
.,TRBJ1-2,.,TRBV28,12,CASSFAGGGYTF,TGTGCCAGCAGTTTTGCGGGGGGGGGCTACACCTTC
.,TRBJ2-7,TRBD1,TRBV27,15,CASSLGSGQPYEQYF,TGTGCCAGCAGTTTAGGCTCGGGACAGCCTTACGAGCAGTACTTC
.,TRBJ2-7,.,TRBV6-1,15,CASMLPGQPGDEQYF,TGTGCCAGCATGCTCCCGGGACAGCCGGGGGACGAGCAGTACTTC
.,TRBJ1-2,.,TRBV27,18,CASSFRTLGQSVGYGYTF,TGTGCCAGCAGTTTTCGGACCCTTGGGCAGTCCGTCGGCTATGGCTACACCTTC
.,TRBJ2-1,.,TRBV5-1,13,CASSLHRDNEQFF,TGCGCCAGCAGCTTGCACAGGGACAATGAGCAGTTCTTC
once,TRBJ1-2,.,TRBV10-3,12,CAISEGRIGYTF,TGTGCCATCAGTGAGGGCAGGATCGGCTACACCTTC
.,TRBJ1-1,.,TRBV6-5,15,CASRITGGMDTEAFF,TGTGCCAGCAGAATCACGGGGGGGATGGACACTGAAGCTTTCTTT
.,TRBJ1-2,.,TRBV24-1,12,CATFGQNYGYTF,TGTGCCACGTTTGGACAAAACTATGGCTACACCTTC
.,TRBJ2-7,.,TRBV20-1,11,CSASRGYEQYF,TGCAGTGCTAGTCGCGGTTACGAGCAGTACTTC
.,TRBJ2-7,.,TRBV19,15,CASSRSRDHSYEQYF,TGTGCCAGTAGTCGAAGCCGGGACCACTCCTACGAGCAGTACTTC
.,TRBJ2-1,.,TRBV5-1,15,CASSLEQRPRDEQFF,TGCGCCAGCAGCTTGGAACAGCGTCCTAGGGATGAGCAGTTCTTC
.,TRBJ2-1,TRBD2,TRBV20-1,16,CSAPGLAGGYYNEQFF,TGCAGTGCTCCGGGACTAGCGGGGGGATATTACAATGAGCAGTTCTTC
.,TRBJ1-2,.,TRBV4-2,15,CASSQDEKGMYGYTF,TGTGCCAGCAGCCAAGATGAAAAGGGGATGTATGGCTACACCTTC
.,TRBJ2-6,.,TRBV5-6,16,CASSYGTNSGANVLTF,TGTGCCAGCAGCTATGGGACAAACTCTGGGGCCAACGTCCTGACTTTC
once,TRBJ1-1,TRBD1,TRBV4-1,15,CASSQGQGKNTEAFF,TGCGCCAGCAGCCAGGGACAGGGGAAGAACACTGAAGCTTTCTTT
.,TRBJ2-7,TRBD2,TRBV5-6,15,CASSLVGTSGYEQYF,TGTGCCAGCAGCTTGGTGGGGACTAGCGGCTACGAGCAGTACTTC
.,TRBJ1-1,TRBD1,TRBV10-3,14,CAISERTGGTEAFF,TGTGCCATCAGTGAGAGGACAGGGGGCACTGAAGCTTTCTTT
.,TRBJ1-5,.,TRBV20-1,13,CSARDWVNQPQHF,TGCAGTGCCCGAGATTGGGTCAATCAGCCCCAGCATTTT
few,TRBJ2-1,.,TRBV5-1,16,CASSLARASTYNEQFF,TGCGCCAGCAGCTTGGCTAGGGCTAGCACCTACAATGAGCAGTTCTTC
.,TRBJ1-2,.,TRBV4-1,14,CASSQAGQYNGYTF,TGCGCCAGCAGCCAAGCCGGCCAGTACAATGGCTACACCTTC
.,TRBJ2-7,TRBD1,TRBV13,14,CASSPTGTGGEQYF,TGTGCCAGCAGCCCAACCGGGACAGGGGGCGAGCAGTACTTC
.,TRBJ2-2,.,TRBV25-1,16,CASSPTGSKGAGELFF,TGTGCCAGCAGCCCTACAGGGTCCAAGGGGGCCGGGGAGCTGTTTTTT
.,TRBJ2-7,.,TRBV9,15,CASSPDRGGAYEQYF,TGTGCCAGCAGCCCCGACAGAGGGGGGGCTTACGAGCAGTACTTC
.,TRBJ2-1,TRBD2,TRBV5-1,17,CASSLFSTGTSYYEQFF,TGCGCCAGCAGCTTGTTCTCTACCGGGACTAGCTACTATGAGCAGTTCTTC
.,TRBJ1-1,.,TRBV5-6,17,CASSSSGRVRLNTEAFF,TGTGCCAGCAGTTCATCGGGTCGGGTCAGACTGAACACTGAAGCTTTCTTT